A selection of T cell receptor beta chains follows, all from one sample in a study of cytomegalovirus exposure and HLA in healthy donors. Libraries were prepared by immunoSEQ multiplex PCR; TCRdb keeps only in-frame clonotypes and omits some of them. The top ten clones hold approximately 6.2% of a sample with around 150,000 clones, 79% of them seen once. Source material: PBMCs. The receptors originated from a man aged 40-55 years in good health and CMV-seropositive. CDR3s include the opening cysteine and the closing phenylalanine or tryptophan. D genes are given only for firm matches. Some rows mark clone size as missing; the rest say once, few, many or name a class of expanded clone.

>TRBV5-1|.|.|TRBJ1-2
CASSPEVARSYTF
TGCGCCAGCAGCCCGGAAGTAGCCCGGAGCTACACCTTC
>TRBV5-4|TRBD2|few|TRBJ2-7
CASSFGGRAYEQYF
TGTGCCAGCAGCTTTGGCGGGAGGGCTTACGAGCAGTACTTC
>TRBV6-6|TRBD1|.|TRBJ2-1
CASSLTGFYNEQFF
TGTGCCAGCAGTCTGACAGGGTTCTACAATGAGCAGTTCTTC
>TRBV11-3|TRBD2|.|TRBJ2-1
CASSLGRGLAGVMNEQFF
TGTGCCAGCAGCTTAGGAAGGGGTCTAGCGGGAGTAATGAATGAGCAGTTCTTC
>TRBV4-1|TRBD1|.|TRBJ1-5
CASSQQPGQINQPQHF
TGCGCCAGCAGCCAACAACCGGGACAGATCAATCAGCCCCAGCATTTT
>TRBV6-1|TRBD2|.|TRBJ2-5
CASRWGLAGEETQYF
TGTGCCAGCAGATGGGGACTAGCGGGGGAAGAGACCCAGTACTTC
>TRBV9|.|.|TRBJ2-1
CASSASLVIDEQFF
TGTGCCAGCAGCGCTAGTTTAGTGATAGATGAGCAGTTCTTC
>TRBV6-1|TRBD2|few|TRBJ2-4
CASSEGSGEGHIQYF
TGTGCCAGCAGTGAAGGATCGGGGGAGGGGCACATTCAGTACTTC
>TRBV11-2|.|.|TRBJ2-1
CASSLRTASSYNEQFF
TGTGCCAGCAGCTTAAGGACAGCAAGCTCCTACAATGAGCAGTTCTTC
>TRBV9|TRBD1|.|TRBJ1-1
CASSSFDRGHTEAFF
TGTGCCAGCAGCAGCTTTGACAGGGGGCACACTGAAGCTTTCTTT
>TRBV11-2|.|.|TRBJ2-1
CASSHKDSSYNEQFF
TGTGCCAGCAGCCATAAGGACAGCTCCTACAATGAGCAGTTCTTC
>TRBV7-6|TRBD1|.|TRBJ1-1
CASSLALQGGTEAFF
TGTGCCAGCAGCTTAGCCCTGCAGGGGGGCACTGAAGCTTTCTTT
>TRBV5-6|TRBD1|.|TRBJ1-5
CASSSTGFEQPQHF
TGTGCCAGCAGTTCGACAGGGTTTGAGCAGCCCCAGCATTTT
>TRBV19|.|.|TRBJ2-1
CASSTASGFDEQFF
TGTGCCAGTAGTACAGCCTCCGGGTTCGATGAGCAGTTCTTC
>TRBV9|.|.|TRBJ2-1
CASSVEAISYNEQFF
TGTGCCAGCAGCGTAGAAGCTATCTCCTACAATGAGCAGTTCTTC
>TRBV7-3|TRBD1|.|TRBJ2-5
CASSRTGQETQYF
TGTGCCAGCAGCCGGACAGGGCAGGAGACCCAGTACTTC
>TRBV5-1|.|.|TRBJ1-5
CASAPGEGQPQHF
TGCGCCAGCGCTCCAGGGGAGGGTCAGCCCCAGCATTTT
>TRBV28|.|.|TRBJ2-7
CACRRSYEQYF
TGTGCCTGCAGGAGATCCTACGAGCAGTACTTC
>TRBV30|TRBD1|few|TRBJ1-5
CAWTGQGNQPQHF
TGTGCCTGGACGGGACAGGGAAATCAGCCCCAGCATTTT
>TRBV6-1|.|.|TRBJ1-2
CATDDWSGYTF
TGTGCCACCGATGACTGGAGTGGCTACACCTTC
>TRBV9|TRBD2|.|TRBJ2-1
CASSVRASGSGFWVNEQFF
TGTGCCAGCAGCGTAAGGGCTAGCGGGAGTGGGTTTTGGGTCAATGAGCAGTTCTTC
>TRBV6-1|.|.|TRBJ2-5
CASTSGQETQYF
TGTGCCAGCACAAGCGGCCAAGAGACCCAGTACTTC
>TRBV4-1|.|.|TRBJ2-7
CASSQDRGYAYEQYF
TGCGCCAGCAGCCAAGATCGGGGGTATGCCTACGAGCAGTACTTC
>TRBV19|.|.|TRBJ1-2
CASSSRQAFFGYTF
TGTGCCAGTAGTTCTAGACAGGCCTTTTTCGGCTACACCTTC
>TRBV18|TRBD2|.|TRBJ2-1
CASSIGTSGIREQFF
TGTGCCAGCTCTATTGGGACTAGCGGGATTCGTGAGCAGTTCTTC
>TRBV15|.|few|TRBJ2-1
CATSREEPWGVEQFF
TGTGCCACCAGCAGAGAGGAACCCTGGGGGGTTGAGCAGTTCTTC
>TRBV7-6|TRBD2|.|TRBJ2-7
CASSLETSGRQSISYEQYF
TGTGCCAGCAGCTTAGAAACTAGCGGGAGACAATCAATATCCTACGAGCAGTACTTC
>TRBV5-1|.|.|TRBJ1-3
CASSLAELSGNTIYF
TGCGCCAGCAGCTTGGCAGAATTATCTGGAAACACCATATATTTT
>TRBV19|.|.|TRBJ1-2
CASSVEGRYGYTF
TGTGCCAGTAGTGTTGAGGGAAGATATGGCTACACCTTC
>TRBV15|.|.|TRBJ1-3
CATSRDLGSSGNTIYF
TGTGCCACCAGCAGAGATCTAGGGAGCTCTGGAAACACCATATATTTT
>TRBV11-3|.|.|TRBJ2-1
CASSLGVSGGRGYNEQFF
TGTGCCAGCAGCTTAGGAGTTAGCGGAGGGAGGGGGTACAATGAGCAGTTCTTC
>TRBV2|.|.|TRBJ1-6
CATKLEASSYNSPLHF
TGTGCCACCAAACTTGAGGCCAGCTCCTATAATTCACCCCTCCACTTT
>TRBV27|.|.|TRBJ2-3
CASSSVRYLIHTQYF
TGTGCCAGCAGTTCCGTTCGCTACCTGATTCATACGCAGTATTTT
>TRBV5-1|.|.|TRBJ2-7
CASSGSDEQYF
TGCGCCAGCAGCGGGAGTGACGAGCAGTACTTC
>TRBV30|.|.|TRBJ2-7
CAWGVGLTSGEQYF
TGTGCCTGGGGTGTGGGGCTTACATCGGGCGAGCAGTACTTC
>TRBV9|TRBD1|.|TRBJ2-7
CASSPWDRPTYEQYF
TGTGCCAGCAGCCCCTGGGACAGGCCCACCTACGAGCAGTACTTC
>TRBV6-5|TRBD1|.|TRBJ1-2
CASSPRQGNYGYTF
TGTGCCAGCAGCCCTAGACAGGGGAACTATGGCTACACCTTC
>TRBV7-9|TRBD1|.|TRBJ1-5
CASSRIPSGQGANQPQHF
TGTGCCAGCAGCCGAATTCCATCGGGACAGGGGGCGAATCAGCCCCAGCATTTT
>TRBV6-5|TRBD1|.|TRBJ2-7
CASSRQGFLYEQYF
TGTGCCAGCAGCCGACAGGGCTTCCTTTACGAGCAGTACTTC
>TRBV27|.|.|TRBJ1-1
CASSPGHTNTEAFF
TGTGCCAGCAGTCCCGGACACACGAACACTGAAGCTTTCTTT
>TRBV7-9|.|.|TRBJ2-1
CASTARDSSYNEQFF
TGTGCCAGCACCGCTAGAGATAGCTCCTACAATGAGCAGTTCTTC
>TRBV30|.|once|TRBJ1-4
CAWALSDEKLFF
TGTGCCTGGGCACTGAGCGATGAAAAACTGTTTTTT
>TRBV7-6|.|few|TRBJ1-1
CASSLAGGGTEAFF
TGTGCCAGCAGCTTAGCCGGTGGGGGGACTGAAGCTTTCTTT
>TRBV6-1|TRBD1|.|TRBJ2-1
CASSEPGTGMNNEQFF
TGTGCCAGCAGTGAACCCGGGACAGGAATGAACAATGAGCAGTTCTTC
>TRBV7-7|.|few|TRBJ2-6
CASSLVYIGRGLSGANVLTF
TGTGCCAGCAGCTTAGTTTATATCGGTCGGGGACTCTCTGGGGCCAACGTCCTGACTTTC
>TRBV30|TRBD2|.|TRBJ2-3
CAWSALAGRTDTQYF
TGTGCCTGGAGTGCCCTAGCGGGCAGGACCGATACGCAGTATTTT
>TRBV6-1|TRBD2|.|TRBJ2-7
CASSRTSGNHEQYF
TGTGCCAGCAGTCGGACTAGCGGGAACCACGAGCAGTACTTC
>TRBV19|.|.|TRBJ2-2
CASSISGSNTGELFF
TGTGCCAGTAGTATAAGCGGTTCGAACACCGGGGAGCTGTTTTTT
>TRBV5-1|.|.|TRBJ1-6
CATRGQNNSPLHF
TGCGCCACCCGTGGACAGAATAATTCACCCCTCCACTTT
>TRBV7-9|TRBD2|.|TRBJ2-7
CASSLDAGVYEQYF
TGTGCCAGCAGCTTAGACGCGGGAGTGTATGAGCAGTACTTC
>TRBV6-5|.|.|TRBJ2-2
CASSYVSGAGGELFF
TGTGCCAGCAGTTACGTGTCGGGAGCGGGTGGGGAGCTGTTTTTT
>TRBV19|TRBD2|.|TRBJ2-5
CASSIYGLAGGETQYF
TGTGCCAGTAGTATTTACGGACTAGCGGGAGGGGAGACCCAGTACTTC
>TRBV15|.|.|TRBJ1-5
CATSSGGPQHF
TGTGCCACCAGCAGCGGGGGGCCCCAGCATTTT
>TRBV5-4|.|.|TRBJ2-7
CASSPLPGAGSYEQYF
TGTGCCAGCAGCCCCCTACCAGGCGCTGGCTCCTACGAGCAGTACTTC
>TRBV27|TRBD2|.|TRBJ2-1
CASRLAGEYNEQFF
TGTGCCAGCAGACTAGCGGGAGAATACAATGAGCAGTTCTTC
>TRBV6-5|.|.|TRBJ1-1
CASSSTVNTEAFF
TGTGCCAGCAGTAGCACAGTTAACACTGAAGCTTTCTTT
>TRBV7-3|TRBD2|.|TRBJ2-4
CASSPLGLAGGQSNIQYF
TGTGCCAGCAGCCCACTGGGACTAGCGGGAGGGCAGTCAAACATTCAGTACTTC
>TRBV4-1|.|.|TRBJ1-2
CASSQEGWGVGVYGYTF
TGCGCCAGCAGCCAAGAGGGGTGGGGGGTTGGAGTGTATGGCTACACCTTC
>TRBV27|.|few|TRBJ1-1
CASSHPGRGTEAFF
TGTGCCAGCAGTCACCCGGGTAGGGGCACTGAAGCTTTCTTT